Listed below are T cell receptor beta chains from one sample, sequenced in a study of a mutant IDH1 vaccine in newly diagnosed glioma. Sequencing was performed with immunoSEQ multiplex PCR; in TCRdb, only in-frame clones are kept and a portion is missing. The sample consists of about 33,000 clones, 88% of them appearing once. No antigen has been identified for these receptors. The sample was PBMCs, taken from a glioma patient whose treatment included an IDH1 peptide vaccine. All receptors derive from a man in his forties with glioma. CDR3s include the opening cysteine and the closing phenylalanine or tryptophan. Fields, in order: J gene, clone size, V gene, CDR3 protein. Clone size is given for some rows only: seen once, a few or many times, or a class if the clone is expanded.

TRBJ2-2	NA	TRBV7-9	CASYAPDRGTGELFF
TRBJ2-3	NA	TRBV13	CASSLGLAGVSDTQYF
TRBJ2-2	NA	TRBV10-3	CAISKGTNTGELFF
TRBJ1-2	few	TRBV6-1	CASRKNGYTF
TRBJ2-7	NA	TRBV16	CASSQSQGPYEQYF
TRBJ2-3	NA	TRBV7-9	CASRALGDTQYF
TRBJ2-7	NA	TRBV27	CASSSSSSYEQYF
TRBJ2-1	NA	TRBV9	CASSVDKGSYNEQFF
TRBJ1-1	NA	TRBV11-2	CASSPDAPGAFF
TRBJ2-2	NA	TRBV6-1	CASSEGRTNTGELFF
TRBJ1-3	few	TRBV7-2	CASSLTASGNTIYF
TRBJ2-5	once	TRBV5-4	CASSLGSDQETQYF
TRBJ2-1	NA	TRBV5-6	CASSRGPGSRTKFF
TRBJ1-1	NA	TRBV5-1	CASSHGQGVTEAFF
TRBJ2-5	NA	TRBV15	CATSRAGLAGKETQYF
TRBJ2-2	few	TRBV2	CASSEIGHGELFF
TRBJ1-2	NA	TRBV28	CASTQSRDGYTF
TRBJ1-2	NA	TRBV5-1	CASSFDRDGYTF
TRBJ1-5	once	TRBV19	CASTPGQRWDNQPQHF
TRBJ2-5	NA	TRBV19	CASSIRGWGETQYF
TRBJ1-2	NA	TRBV9	CASSVELQGSGGYTF
TRBJ2-5	NA	TRBV9	CASSVGGGASGAQYF
TRBJ2-3	NA	TRBV7-2	CASSLSGGDGDTQYF
TRBJ1-5	NA	TRBV21-1	CASSMTTQHF
TRBJ2-7	NA	TRBV11-3	CASSPQGANSYEQYF
TRBJ1-1	NA	TRBV11-2	CASSASQGTEAFF
TRBJ2-1	NA	TRBV19	CASSIRAANEQFF
TRBJ1-1	NA	TRBV6-1	CASTTGTGGNTEAFF
TRBJ1-5	NA	TRBV7-9	CASSLQGGNQPQHF
TRBJ1-1	NA	TRBV20-1	CSENGLDGAFF
TRBJ2-1	NA	TRBV4-1	CASSGQMSDNEQFF
TRBJ1-1	NA	TRBV7-2	CASSLATAGGYTEAFF
TRBJ1-2	NA	TRBV6-6	CASSDGSGGPNYGYTF
TRBJ2-3	NA	TRBV28	CASSLLSLASTDTQYF
TRBJ2-2	NA	TRBV6-6	CASSYFKGLGGELFF
TRBJ1-3	NA	TRBV27	CASSFSGGARNTIYF
TRBJ2-3	NA	TRBV10-3	CAISESRSGASTDTQYF
TRBJ2-7	NA	TRBV4-2	CASSQERGYEQYF
TRBJ2-5	NA	TRBV5-1	CASSPGTPREETQYF
TRBJ1-2	NA	TRBV7-8	CASSRNRDYGYTF
TRBJ1-2	few	TRBV25-1	CASSVGTSYGYTF
TRBJ1-1	NA	TRBV7-8	CASSLGVSNTEAFF